Each of the 25 T cell receptor beta chains below was sequenced from the same sample in a study of regulatory T cells in long-lasting Graves disease. Specified time point: newly diagnosed GD, antithyroid drugs for less than 3 months. With RNA extracted from PBMCs as input, the TCR library was made. For TCR beta, libraries came from iRepertoire HTBI primers and Arm-PCR of CDR3 regions. MiXCR was run by TCRdb on the multiplex PCR reads, yielding one entry per CDR3 protein. The table includes a few hundred thousand distinct CDR3 sequences, about 11% detected once. The same sample was also studied in work on T cells in Graves' hyperthyroidism and ophthalmopathy.

The sample here was peripheral blood mononuclear cells (PBMCs), taken at new diagnosis, from a patient treated with antithyroid drugs. All receptors come from a woman aged 18-29 years with Graves disease.

This clonotype is a singleton in its sample. The rearrangement joins TRBV5-5 to TRBJ2-2, with D unclear. The CDR3 spans 15 residues. Germline V CDR1 and CDR2: SGHKS, YYEKEE (reference sequence). The V and J ends lost 4 bases and 1 base respectively, with 11 bases between them. CDR3 in DNA: TGTGCCAGCAGCCCTTATGGGCGGAACACCGGGGAGCTGTTTTTT. Translation gives CASSPYGRNTGELFF. The entire variable domain, with the rest obtained from reference TRBV5-5 and TRBJ2-2, is as follows: DAGVTQSPTHLIKTRGQQVTLRCSPISGHKSVSWYQQVLGQGPQFIFQYYEKEERGRGNFPDRFSARQFPNYSSELNVNALLLGDSALYLCASSPYGRNTGELFFGEGSRLTVL.

This clonotype was counted at least ten times. The chain uses TRBV20-1 and TRBJ2-1; no clear D. The germline gives CDR1 DFQATT, CDR2 SNEGSKA (reference sequence). The CDR3 is 11 amino acids. With 5 bases removed from V and 13 bases from J, the gap between germline ends came to 15 bases. The CDR3 sequence: CSALRRSLQFF. The DNA for the CDR3 is TGCAGTGCTCTCCGGCGGTCCCTACAGTTCTTC.

This clonotype came up many times. The chain uses TRBV5-1 and TRBJ1-4; TRBD1 agrees at 8 bases. There are 14 residues in the CDR3. V shed 6 bases, J shed 8 bases, and the junction held 9 bases outside the gene matches. The germline V gene has CDR1 SGHRS and CDR2 YFSETQ. The CDR3 region has the DNA TGCGCCAGCACCCCGACAGGGGTAAGGGAAAAACTGTTTTTT. This translates into CASTPTGVREKLFF.

With respect to this clonotype: A single base is all that separates this from a far larger clone, so a read error is likely. The genes are TRBV12-3 or TRBV12-4 and TRBJ2-1; D possibly matches TRBD1 or TRBD2 (5 bases each). V lost 5 bases to trimming and J lost 10 bases, with 33 bases between them. The CDR3 is 19 amino acids. CDR3 in DNA: TGTGCCAGCAGTGGGGGTGGGGGAGAGGCCTCGAGCCCCCCCTACGAGCAGTTCTTC. Translation gives CASSGGGGEASSPPYEQFF.

Regarding this clonotype: The junction departs from the called germline gene at one end, perhaps through a read error. The chain employs TRBV7-8 and TRBJ1-1; tentative D call: TRBD1 (6 bases). The V gene's germline CDR1 is SGHVS and CDR2 FQNEAQ. CDR3 length: 15 amino acids. The CDR3 DNA reads TGTGCCACCACTCCCTCGGGGGGCGGTGGCACTGAGGCTTTCTTT. Translated, it gives CATTPSGGGGTEAFF.

The sample holds a few counts of this clonotype. Since a much larger clone is just one base distant, this may be a read error. This chain joins TRBV10-3 and TRBJ1-4; tentative D call: TRBD1 (5 bases). The CDR3 totals 12 residues. Germline V gene sequence: CDR1 ENHRY, CDR2 SYGVKD. V dropped 11 bases and J dropped 3 bases, with 10 bases sitting between them. The CDR3 sequence: CAASQANEKLFF. The CDR3 nucleotides read TGTGCCGCCTCACAGGCTAATGAAAAACTGTTTTTT.

This clonotype was seen at least ten times. The chain couples TRBV28 to TRBJ1-2; 8 bases align to TRBD1. Per the germline V gene, CDR1 is MDHEN and CDR2 is SYDVKM. Trimming removed 3 bases from V and 8 bases from J; junction bases left unmatched: 5. This CDR3 comprises 13 residues. The CDR3: CASSFDRGGGYTF. The CDR3 nucleotides are TGTGCCAGCAGTTTTGACAGGGGCGGAGGCTACACCTTC.

This clonotype has a count of ten or more. The chain has TRBV12-3 or TRBV12-4 and TRBJ2-3; 8 bases agree with TRBD2. V lost 2 bases and J lost 2; bases outside the gene matches: 6. The CDR3 contains 16 residues. The CDR3 protein is CASSLKAGAFTDTQYF. As DNA, the CDR3 is TGTGCCAGCAGTTTAAAAGCGGGGGCCTTCACAGATACGCAGTATTTT.

This clonotype was detected only a few times. CDR3 amino acids: CASSQAGLAGVNEQFF. In DNA form, the CDR3 reads TGCGCCAGCAGCCAAGCGGGACTAGCGGGAGTCAATGAGCAGTTCTTC. The chain uses TRBV4-3 and TRBJ2-1; 14 bases agree with TRBD2. With V trimmed by 1 base and J by 6 bases, 2 bases remained unmatched. The CDR3 length is 16 residues. CDR1 and CDR2 from the germline V gene are LGHNA and YSLEER.

This clonotype was seen a few times. V is TRBV7-9 and J is TRBJ2-1, with D maybe TRBD1 (5 bases). In germline, CDR1 is SEHNR, CDR2 FQNEAQ (reference sequence). This CDR3 is 16 amino acids long. The V and J ends lost 10 bases and 4 bases respectively, with 23 bases between them. The CDR3 reads CATSFSIMSGYNEQFF. The CDR3, as DNA: TGTGCCACCTCCTTCTCAATTATGTCAGGGTACAATGAGCAGTTCTTC.

Many counts were recorded for this clonotype. V gene TRBV10-3 combines with J gene TRBJ2-1; 11 bases fit TRBD2. The J segment lost 7 bases and the V segment lost 7 bases, leaving 15 bases of the junction unmatched. The CDR3 is made up of 17 amino acids. CDR1 is ENHRY, CDR2 SYGVKD, per germline. CDR3 sequence (DNA): TGTGCCATCAAAAACCCCTTGGCTAGCGGGAGGTATAATGAGCAGTTCTTC. This gives the protein CAIKNPLASGRYNEQFF.

This clonotype was seen more than once but under ten times. V and J are TRBV30 and TRBJ2-2; either TRBD1 or TRBD2 may supply D (7 bases each). V lost 3 bases and J 6 bases, leaving 11 bases between the germline ends. Germline V lookup: CDR1 GTSNPN, CDR2 SVGIG (reference sequence). This CDR3 region has 13 residues. The CDR3 protein is CAWSRGGPGELFF. Here the CDR3 DNA reads TGTGCCTGGAGCAGGGGGGGCCCCGGGGAGCTGTTTTTT.

The CDR3 DNA is TGTGCCAGCAGTTTTGGCAGAGTCTACGAGCAGTACTTC. It is translated as CASSFGRVYEQYF. The V gene is TRBV27, the J gene TRBJ2-7; D is unclear. Germline CDR1 MNHEY, CDR2 SMNVEV (reference sequence). V was clipped by 3 bases and J by 3 bases, with 9 bases between them. The CDR3 length is 13 residues.

This clonotype was picked up a small number of times. The CDR3 DNA sequence: TGCAGTGCTAGAGACCGACTAGCGGGAGGGTATTACAATGAGCAGTTCTTC. Its translation is CSARDRLAGGYYNEQFF. The chain joins TRBV20-1 to TRBJ2-1, with 14 bases matching TRBD2. Germline lookup yields CDR1 DFQATT and CDR2 SNEGSKA (reference sequence). This CDR3 contains 17 residues. V shed 0 bases and J 4 bases; nucleotides not matched to a gene: 5.

For this clonotype: Possible read error: a much larger clone is one base away. This chain uses TRBV19 with TRBJ2-7, with D perhaps TRBD2 (6 bases). Germline CDR1 LNHDA, CDR2 SQIVND (reference sequence). The CDR3 is 14 amino acids. The CDR3 is CASSTTGSPYEQHF. The CDR3 nucleotides read TGTGCCAGTAGTACTACCGGGAGCCCCTACGAGCAGCACTTC.

J is TRBJ2-7 and V is TRBV7-9, with 11 bases identical to TRBD2. Per germline, CDR1 SEHNR and CDR2 FQNEAQ (reference sequence). This CDR3 has 13 residues. V lost 4 bases and J lost 9; bases outside the gene matches: 5. The CDR3 DNA is TGTGCCAGCAGCTCCGGGACTAGCGGTCGGCAGTACTTC. This sequence encodes CASSSGTSGRQYF.

This sequence joins TRBV4-3 and TRBJ1-2; TRBD1 might be the D (5 bases). With 1 base removed from V and 5 bases from J, the gap between germline ends came to 8 bases. CDR1 and CDR2 from the germline V gene are LGHNA and YSLEER. The CDR3 covers 13 residues. The CDR3 DNA is TGCGCCAGCAGCCAAGGGGGGGAATATGGCTACACCTTC. It is translated as CASSQGGEYGYTF.

Ten or more counts support this clonotype. The chain uses TRBV25-1 and TRBJ2-7, with D perhaps matching TRBD1 (6 bases). Germline V gives CDR1 MGHDK, CDR2 SYGVNS. The germline V and J ends were trimmed by 7 bases and 2 bases, with 21 bases remaining between them. CDR3 length: 16 residues. CDR3 residues: CASNPLGQLIAYEQYV. Here the CDR3 DNA reads TGTGCCAGCAACCCCCTAGGACAGTTGATAGCCTACGAGCAGTACGTC.

The sample holds one count of this clonotype. The V call is TRBV7-2, the J call TRBJ1-1; D may be TRBD1 (6 bases). V dropped 2 bases and J dropped 9 bases, with 16 bases sitting between them. CDR3 length equals 14 residues. Per the germline V gene, CDR1 is SGHTA and CDR2 is FQGNSA. CDR3 in amino acids: CASSLQTLTGKAFF. As DNA, the CDR3 is TGTGCCAGCAGCTTACAGACTTTAACAGGGAAAGCTTTCTTT.

Regarding this clonotype: With only one base between it and a far larger clone, this is likely a read error. The genes are TRBV11-2 and TRBJ1-1, with D unresolved. In germline, CDR1 is SGHAT, CDR2 FQNNGV. Trimming stripped 5 bases from V and 1 base from J, with 17 bases between. The CDR3 totals 16 residues. Here the CDR3 reads CASSAIAANENTEAFF. Here the CDR3 DNA reads TGTGCCAGCAGCGCCATCGCAGCGAACGAGAACACTGAAGCTTTCTTT.

V is TRBV28 and J is TRBJ2-7, with D perhaps TRBD2 (5 bases). The CDR3 is 16 residues long. Germline CDR1 MDHEN, CDR2 SYDVKM. Trimming took off 10 bases at V and 4 bases at J, with 26 bases between the two ends. This CDR3 reads CATKTLGFEGRYEQYF. CDR3 DNA: TGTGCCACAAAGACCCTTGGGTTTGAGGGTCGATACGAGCAGTACTTC.

This clonotype was found many times. The rearrangement links TRBV6-1 to TRBJ2-7; D is ambiguous. Deletions cut 1 base from V and 4 bases from J, with 5 bases between. CDR1 MNHNS and CDR2 SASEGT come from the germline V gene. This CDR3 is built from 12 residues. The CDR3 region has the DNA TGTGCCAGCAGTGAAGGGGGTTACGAGCAGTACGTC. This encodes CASSEGGYEQYV.

At least ten counts were recorded for this clonotype. The chain joins TRBV24-1 to TRBJ2-1; possibly TRBD2 for D (6 bases). Trimming took 2 bases from V and 2 from J, leaving 15 bases between them. This CDR3 has 17 amino acids. CDR1 and CDR2 from the germline V gene are KGHDR and SFDVKD. The CDR3 is CATSDSPPGLTYNEQFF. CDR3 bases: TGTGCCACCAGTGATTCGCCCCCGGGACTGACCTACAATGAGCAGTTCTTC.

The table lists this clonotype with many counts. The rearrangement uses TRBV6-5 and TRBJ1-2; TRBD1 matches 11 bases. This CDR3 region has 15 residues. Germline CDR1 MNHEY, CDR2 SVGAGI. J lost 3 bases, V lost 2 bases, and 2 bases had no gene match. DNA for the CDR3: TGTGCCAGCAGTTACCCGGGACAGGGGGACTATGGCTACACCTTC. Amino acids: CASSYPGQGDYGYTF.

This clonotype was seen repeatedly, ten times or more. The chain recombines TRBV7-6 with TRBJ2-1; 7 positions match TRBD2. The CDR3 runs 17 residues. V shed 1 base, J shed 6 bases, and the junction held 12 bases outside the gene matches. The germline V gene has CDR1 SGHVS and CDR2 FNYEAQ. The CDR3: CASSLVGGTMSLNEQFF. The CDR3 DNA sequence: TGTGCCAGCAGCTTAGTTGGTGGGACTATGTCCCTCAATGAGCAGTTCTTC.